A single sample gave rise to the 10 T cell receptor beta chains below, sequenced in a study of blood T cell repertoires in COVID-19 (dated by TCRdb to about 2020). Library generation was performed with the immunoSEQ multiplex PCR assay. In its TCRdb copy, this immuneACCESS table keeps in-frame sequences only and misses some clones. Where compared with another copy, unresolved V genes explain less than half of these, and the others have no known cause. Across this sample there are approximately 240,000 clones, with around 87% seen only once. Around 2.8% of the sample goes to the ten largest clones. The source material was peripheral blood. The receptors stem from a woman aged 25 to 39 who had recovered from COVID-19.

This rearrangement joins TRBV6-2 or TRBV6-3 to TRBJ2-1; 15 bases line up with TRBD2. Germline trimming cut 6 bases from V and 7 bases from J; bases unmatched to any gene: 13. The CDR3 spans 18 residues. Germline lookup yields CDR1 MNHEY and CDR2 SVGEGT. Here the CDR3 reads CASSLGLAGGLGVNEQFF. CDR3 sequence (DNA): TGTGCCAGCAGCCTGGGACTAGCGGGGGGCCTTGGGGTGAATGAGCAGTTCTTC.

The chain is built from TRBV15 and TRBJ2-5; 9 positions agree with TRBD1. Germline V CDR1 and CDR2: LNHNV, YYDKDF (reference sequence). V gave up 0 bases and J gave up 4 bases; unmatched junction bases: 3. The CDR3 extends over 15 amino acids. CDR3 sequence: CATSRDEGQGETQYF. DNA for the CDR3: TGTGCCACCAGCAGAGACGAGGGACAGGGAGAGACCCAGTACTTC.

The V gene is TRBV4-3, the J gene TRBJ2-7, with TRBD1 identical over 7 bases. V gave up 4 bases and J gave up 5 bases; unmatched junction bases: 5. CDR3 length equals 13 residues. The V gene's germline CDR1 is LGHNA and CDR2 YSLEER. CDR3 region: CASSPSTGDEQYF. The DNA for the CDR3 is TGCGCCAGCAGCCCCTCTACAGGGGACGAGCAGTACTTC.

The J gene is TRBJ2-1, the V gene TRBV3-1 (or the pseudogene TRBV3-2); no clear D. CDR3 length: 16 residues. Germline CDR1 and CDR2: LGHDT and YNNKEL (reference sequence). Trimming cost V 3 bases and J 0 bases, with 12 bases left between them. This CDR3 is CASSHRLDRSYNEQFF. For the CDR3, the DNA is TGTGCCAGCAGCCACCGGCTAGATCGCTCCTACAATGAGCAGTTCTTC.

The chain is built from TRBV10-3 and TRBJ2-3; TRBD1 matches at 8 bases. The CDR3 is 14 residues long. Per germline, CDR1 ENHRY and CDR2 SYGVKD. V shed 10 bases, J shed 8 bases, and the junction held 14 bases outside the gene matches. CDR3 nucleotides: TGTGCCACCTCCGGGACAGGCGTGGTAGGTACGCAGTATTTT. Translating gives CATSGTGVVGTQYF.

The rearrangement joins TRBV6-2 or TRBV6-3 to TRBJ2-7; TRBD1 is a possible D gene (5 bases). Germline assignment: CDR1 MNHEY and CDR2 SVGEGT. There are 15 residues in the CDR3. The V end was cut by 4 bases, the J end by 2 bases, with 15 bases between. CDR3: CASSLTVVVPYEQYF. The CDR3, as DNA: TGTGCCAGCAGTTTGACAGTAGTTGTACCCTACGAGCAGTACTTC.

The chain joins TRBV27 to TRBJ2-7, with 10 bases aligning to TRBD1. J was trimmed by 4 bases and V by 5 bases; bases with no gene match: 5. This CDR3 has 14 amino acids. From germline, CDR1 is MNHEY and CDR2 SMNVEV (reference sequence). CDR3 in DNA: TGTGCCAGCAGTCCCACGGACAGGGGGTACGAGCAGTACTTC. Protein product: CASSPTDRGYEQYF.

The CDR3: CASSLVLAGAGQDTQYF. CDR3 nucleotides: TGTGCCAGCAGCTTAGTCCTAGCGGGGGCCGGACAGGATACGCAGTATTTT. J is TRBJ2-3 and V is TRBV7-2, with 10 bases matching TRBD2. Germline V CDR1 and CDR2: SGHTA, FQGNSA. The J segment lost 6 bases and the V segment lost 1 base, leaving 10 bases of the junction unmatched. The CDR3 covers 17 residues.

The V gene is TRBV6-1, the J gene TRBJ2-5; D possibly corresponds to TRBD2 (6 bases). V was pared by 2 bases and J by 2 bases, with 21 bases between. Germline CDR1 and CDR2: MNHNS and SASEGT. The CDR3 length is 18 residues. CDR3 nucleotide sequence: TGTGCCAGCAGTGAATTATGGAGGGCGGGGAGCGCTCAAGAGACCCAGTACTTC. The encoded protein is CASSELWRAGSAQETQYF.

This rearrangement joins TRBV5-4 to TRBJ2-5; D gene ambiguous. V lost 1 base, J lost 2 bases, and 15 bases lay in between. There are 16 residues in the CDR3. Germline CDR1 SGHNT, CDR2 YYREEE (reference sequence). The CDR3 bases are TGTGCCAGCAGCTTGATTGATGGGCCTACTCAAGAGACCCAGTACTTC. Amino acids: CASSLIDGPTQETQYF.